The present entry profiles one T cell receptor beta chain with its context. Its antigen is currently not known. The cohort comprised hundreds of healthy bone marrow donors. Cohort members were all nominally healthy when sampled, although unrecorded immune exposures were likely present. The donor tested CMV seronegative, placing the donor among the 350 or so seronegative members of the cohort. A peripheral blood sample was provided by each donor, and peripheral blood mononuclear cells were used for TCR beta sequencing. Genomic DNA extraction from the blood cell samples was performed with the Qiagen DNeasy Blood Extraction Kit. To prepare the library, the immunoSEQ multiplex PCR assay was applied. For the multiplex PCR, a mixture combining 60 forward primers for TCR Vbeta segments and 13 reverse primers for TCR Jbeta segments was used. The CDR3 region of rearranged TCR beta genes was amplified from genomic DNA with a multiplex PCR assay. The Illumina HiSeq System was used to sequence the amplified TCR beta libraries as 87-base-pair reads. The published analysis was carried out like this. A later analysis tallied roughly 76 million unique TCR beta chains across the 700 or so repertoires, and about 10 million of those chains were shared by two or more donors. A nearest-neighbor algorithm error-corrected the raw reads and collapsed the reads into unique sequences, merging closely related sequences to remove PCR and sequencing errors. Alignment of CDR3 sequences to IMGT reference sequences was used to assign V, D and J gene segments. Each retained sequence needed at least a six-nucleotide match to both a V gene segment and a J gene segment. Rearrangements were classified as productive when the CDR3 lacked stop codons and remained in frame with V and J, and all other rearrangements were classified as non-productive. Following IMGT convention, CDR3 was defined as the stretch from the second conserved V-encoded cysteine up to the conserved J-encoded phenylalanine. In an earlier analysis of more than 550 of the donors, sequences lacking an unambiguous match to a single V gene segment were excluded. In an earlier analysis of 587 of the donors, V segments were called functional above 56.7% productive rearrangements and were called segregating when the between-donor standard deviation exceeded 5%. To diagnose cytomegalovirus status from the catalog of TCR beta chain sequences, a statistical classification framework was built. V and J gene assignment, in a later analysis, came from comparing TCR nucleotide sequences with IMGT/GENE-DB human TR gene sequences. A later analysis assigned CDR3 sequences and most-parsimonious VDJ recombination scenarios with the TCRdist pipeline. In a later analysis, every TCR beta chain was defined by the combination of its CDR3 amino acid sequence and its V-gene family, and reads without a unique V-gene family were dropped. To address suspected cross-contamination and a sequencing artifact, a later analysis removed under 600 highly shared, low-generation-probability nucleotide sequences. For each public chain, a later analysis derived a clonal expansion index from normalized ranks of inferred template counts within each repertoire. In a later analysis, generation probabilities were computed with a VDJ recombination model fitted to out-of-frame rearrangements, and the resulting probabilities were checked against IGoR. In a later analysis, TCR-TCR, TCR-HLA and TCR-CMV co-occurrence was scored with hypergeometric tests, and a repertoire-size bias correction was applied to TCR pairs. In a later analysis, false discovery rates were estimated by permuting HLA or CMV assignments 20 times. A later analysis grouped co-occurring TCRs with DBSCAN, adding TCRdist sequence similarity when clustering within HLA-allele-positive subsets. Repertoires with fewer than 30,000 or more than 120,000 public chains, plus five repertoires with anomalous nucleotide sharing, were excluded from co-occurrence clustering. Drawn from immuneACCESS, this table holds only the in-frame rearrangements with V and J called that TCRdb kept. Clones are partly lost; checked studies trace under half to an unresolved V gene and leave the rest unexplained. That table is the source of V, J and clone size, and D and trimming were worked out from the DNA. The table for this sample records about 200,000 clones. 0.74% of the sample lies in the top ten.

The cysteine opens and the phenylalanine closes a CDR3 of 15 amino acids. Only the CDR3 region is kept as DNA, spanning 45 bases read in frame from base 1. Per the germline V gene, SNHLY is the CDR1 and FYNNEI is the CDR2. Between the V and J ends, shortened by 2 bases and 6 bases respectively, the junction contains 11 bases. These data belong to a study of cytomegalovirus exposure and HLA in healthy donors (dated by TCRdb to 2015 to 2018). Notes on the research overall: In an earlier analysis of 587 of the donors, 250 to 350 Gb of sequence data and 90 million to 120 million unique TCR beta sequences from 150 million to 200 million T cells were reported. Four or five DR-DQ haplotypes were handled as single units for association and clustering, since linkage in the cohort was strong. All discovery cohort repertoires had been generated on a single sequencing platform. The number of donors typed differed by locus, with about 629-630 for A, B, C, DRB1 and DQB1, more than 500 for DQA1, some 570 for DPA1, and around 460 for DPB1. To predict cytomegalovirus infection status, the study combined high-throughput TCR immunosequencing, statistical association of individual TCRs with disease status, and machine learning. HLA typing covered class I and class II loci at four-digit resolution. Donor age, sex, ethnicity and CMV serostatus were compiled alongside the repertoire data. Using immunosequencing, the study profiled T cell repertoires from 500 to 800 subjects and related those repertoires to cytomegalovirus serostatus. An early release covering roughly 580 HLA-typed donors comprised 250 to 350 gigabases of sequencing data and approximately 80 million unique TCR sequences. A later analysis re-examined previously published TCR beta repertoires from roughly 720 donors and added high-resolution HLA genotyping to investigate patterns of TCR occurrence. In a later genetic analysis, genome-wide SNP genotypes for about 55% of the 666 donors were used, and that subset was treated as a discovery cohort. Of the approximately 400 genotyped donors, 81% were placed in the genetic ancestry cluster associated with self-reported Caucasian donors. Among roughly 370 genotyped donors of the cohort, an average of approximately 240,000 unique TCR beta nucleotide sequences were sequenced per donor, around 18% of them non-productive. The study was designed to test whether signatures of past pathogen exposure could be identified by cataloging public T cell receptors. Rather than drawing on any new phenotypic data, the later analysis identified candidate immune exposures from TCR beta sequences and the way those sequences occurred across donors. An earlier analysis of a few hundred of the donors applied high-throughput TCR beta sequencing to assess whether each TCR beta V gene segment acted as functional or pseudogenic. In addition to the first cohort of 650 to 750 subjects, a separate validation cohort of around 110 different subjects was used. What the authors observed across the whole study: Some IMGT-functional V segments, including TRBV6-2 and TRBV6-3, could not be distinguished by the 87-base-pair reads and were therefore excluded. Several of the top co-occurrence clusters appeared to be linked to parvovirus B19, influenza, CMV and Epstein-Barr virus, according to a later analysis. Broadly in line with IMGT annotations, most TCR beta V segments showed up in productive rearrangements about 87% or about 30% of the time in an earlier analysis of roughly 590 of the donors. The earlier analysis of almost 600 of the donors excluded over 15 rarely observed V segments, including chromosome 9 orphons, because counts were too low. Only TCR beta chains were sequenced in this cohort, and the absence of alpha or paired-chain data limited detectable features. In a later analysis, the rate of TCR association differed among HLA loci, with DRB1 alleles having the most associated TCRs and HLA-C alleles having the fewest. A further reported finding was that TCR beta sequences accurately predicted the HLA-A and HLA-B alleles for most subjects in the first cohort. Because HLA typing was unavailable for some donors at each locus, only the typed subset was used in association tests. According to a later genetic analysis, donors in an Asian-associated ancestry cluster had fewer N-insertions in productive TCRs than the approximately 700-donor mean. CMV serostatus was the only immune exposure information available for the cohort. The classifier was reported to diagnose cytomegalovirus status with high specificity and sensitivity in both the original cohort and the validation cohort. According to the authors, the approach could potentially be generalized to other disease states and immunological phenotypes. In a later analysis, most CMV-associated TCR beta chains were found to appear HLA-restricted, with HLA associations seemingly driven largely by CMV exposure. Linkage disequilibrium might explain the correlated functional status among segregating V segments, but an unknown experimental factor could not be excluded. An association between a missense DCLRE1C variant and V-gene and J-gene trimming of TCR beta chains was found in a later genetic analysis and replicated in an independent cohort. A few of the identified cytomegalovirus-associated TCR beta chains were confirmed in vitro to be specific for cytomegalovirus antigens. The study gave a list of around 170 TCR beta chains associated with cytomegalovirus. In a later analysis, 16,951 TCR beta sequences were associated with specific HLA alleles at a false discovery rate of 0.05. Across donors, most TCR sequences were observed very rarely, whereas some public TCRs were present in many individuals. The sequencing pipeline was judged likely to have produced a cluster of highly shared sequence variants as a technical artifact. Compared with equally common non-associated chains, HLA-associated TCR beta chains in a later analysis were more clonally expanded and had lower generation probabilities. Sequencing depth was assumed to be roughly uniform across donors in the presence/absence analyses, though that assumption may not hold. Assigning TCR associations to individual alleles was difficult when HLA alleles, especially DR and DQ, strongly co-occurred.

Sequencing was carried out using PBMCs. The chain was built from TRBV2 and TRBJ1-6; too little of a D gene remains to name it. The receptor was isolated from a boy younger than 18 in good health and CMV-seronegative. The DNA sequence follows: TGTGCCAGCAGTGAACGTTGGCAGGCTAATTCACCCCTCCACTTT. This yields the protein CASSERWQANSPLHF.